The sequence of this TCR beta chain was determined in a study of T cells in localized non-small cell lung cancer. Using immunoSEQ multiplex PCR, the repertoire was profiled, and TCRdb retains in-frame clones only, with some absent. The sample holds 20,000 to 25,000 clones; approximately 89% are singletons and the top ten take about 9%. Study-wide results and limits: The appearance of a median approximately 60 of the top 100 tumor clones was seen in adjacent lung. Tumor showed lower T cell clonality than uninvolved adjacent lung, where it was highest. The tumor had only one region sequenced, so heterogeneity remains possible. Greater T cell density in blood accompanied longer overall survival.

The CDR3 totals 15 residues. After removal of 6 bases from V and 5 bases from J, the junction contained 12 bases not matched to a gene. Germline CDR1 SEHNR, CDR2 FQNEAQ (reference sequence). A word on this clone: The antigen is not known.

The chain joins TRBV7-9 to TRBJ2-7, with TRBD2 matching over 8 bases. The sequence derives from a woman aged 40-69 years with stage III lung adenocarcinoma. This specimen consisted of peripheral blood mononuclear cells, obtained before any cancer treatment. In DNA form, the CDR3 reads TGTGCCAGCAGTGTTAGGGCGACTAGCGTCCACGAGCAGTACTTC. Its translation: CASSVRATSVHEQYF. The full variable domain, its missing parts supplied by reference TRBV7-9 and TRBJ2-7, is DTGVSQNPRHKITKRGQNVTFRCDPISEHNRLYWYRQTLGQGPEFLTYFQNEAQLEKSRLLSDRFSAERPKGSFSTLEIQRTEQGDSAMYLCASSVRATSVHEQYFGPGTRLTVT.